Listed here are 9 T cell receptor beta chains from one sample, sequenced in a study of T cell responses to AZD1222 COVID-19 vaccine. Assay used: immunoSEQ multiplex PCR; TCRdb lists only in-frame clones, some missing. The sample contains 130,000 to 150,000 clones, approximately 89% of which appear only once. Specimen: peripheral blood, collected 28 days after the second AZD1222 dose. These receptors all come from an adult who received the AZD1222 COVID-19 vaccine.

The chain recombines TRBV4-2 with TRBJ1-5; D gene uncertain. Germline V gene sequence: CDR1 LGHNA, CDR2 YNFKEQ. This CDR3 has 18 amino acids. Trimming took 2 bases from V and 9 from J, leaving 26 bases between them. CDR3 sequence reads: CASSQKAGKDGTGSPQHF. CDR3 coding DNA: TGTGCCAGCAGCCAAAAGGCAGGAAAGGACGGCACGGGATCGCCCCAGCATTTT.

The chain links TRBV21-1 to TRBJ1-4. TRBV21-1 is flagged as a pseudogene. CDR3 length equals 13 residues. The CDR3: CASSKVSGLGLFF. Here the CDR3 DNA reads TGTGCCAGCAGCAAGGTCTCGGGCCTTGGACTGTTTTTT.

This clone was recorded only once. The chain joins TRBV7-3 to TRBJ1-1; the D gene is possibly TRBD1 (6 bases). The CDR3 runs to 15 residues. The V gene lost 0 bases and the J gene lost 0 bases, with 8 bases spanning the gap. Germline V lookup: CDR1 SGHTA, CDR2 FQGTGA. The CDR3 coding sequence is TGTGCCAGCAGCTTAACGGGGACACTGAACACTGAAGCTTTCTTT. This codes for CASSLTGTLNTEAFF.

The chain carries TRBV27 and TRBJ2-2; TRBD2 matches at 15 bases. CDR3 length: 20 residues. After removal of 0 bases from V and 3 bases from J, the junction contained 8 bases not matched to a gene. Germline V gives CDR1 MNHEY, CDR2 SMNVEV (reference sequence). The CDR3 reads CASSLSRYGTSGRHTGELFF. The CDR3 DNA reads as TGTGCCAGCAGTTTATCTAGATATGGGACTAGCGGGAGGCACACCGGGGAGCTGTTTTTT.

This rearrangement joins TRBV5-8 to TRBJ1-5; no definite D call. CDR3 size: 13 residues. The germline CDR1 and CDR2 sequences are SGHTS and YDEGEE. Trimming removed 0 bases at V and 5 bases at J, with 6 bases between. CDR3 bases: TGTGCCAGCAGCTTGGTTCAAGATCAGCCCCAGCATTTT. Encoded protein: CASSLVQDQPQHF.

V usage is TRBV6-2 or TRBV6-3 and J usage is TRBJ1-2; 9 bases are a match to TRBD1. The CDR3 runs to 16 residues. With 6 bases clipped from V and 7 bases from J, the junction kept 15 bases outside the gene matches. Germline V gene lookup returns CDR1 MNHEY and CDR2 SVGEGT. The chain's CDR3 is CASSNYQTGGARGYTF. The CDR3 nucleotides read TGTGCCAGCAGCAACTACCAGACAGGGGGGGCCCGTGGCTACACCTTC.

The V call is TRBV11-2, the J call TRBJ2-1; a possible D gene is TRBD2 (5 bases). The V end was cut by 5 bases, the J end by 7 bases, with 15 bases between. This CDR3 has 14 residues. Per germline, CDR1 SGHAT and CDR2 FQNNGV. The CDR3 spells CASSARTGINEQFF. The CDR3 nucleotides are TGTGCCAGCAGCGCCCGGACTGGGATAAATGAGCAGTTCTTC.

This chain uses TRBV6-1 with TRBJ2-7, with TRBD2 matching over 11 bases. The CDR3 contains 16 residues. In germline, CDR1 is MNHNS, CDR2 SASEGT. V lost 4 bases, J lost 3 bases, and 8 bases stayed unmatched. The CDR3 here is CASSAITSGSYYEQYF. The DNA of the CDR3 is TGTGCCAGCAGTGCCATAACTAGCGGGAGCTACTACGAGCAGTACTTC.

V and J are TRBV19 and TRBJ1-5; 9 nucleotides match TRBD1. The CDR3 totals 15 residues. The germline V gene encodes CDR1 LNHDA and CDR2 SQIVND (reference sequence). Trimming at V came to 1 base and at J to 9 bases, leaving 7 bases not matched to a gene. The CDR3 bases are TGTGCCAGTAGTATAGGTGACAGGGGGATCCTGCCCCAGCATTTT. Amino acid sequence: CASSIGDRGILPQHF.